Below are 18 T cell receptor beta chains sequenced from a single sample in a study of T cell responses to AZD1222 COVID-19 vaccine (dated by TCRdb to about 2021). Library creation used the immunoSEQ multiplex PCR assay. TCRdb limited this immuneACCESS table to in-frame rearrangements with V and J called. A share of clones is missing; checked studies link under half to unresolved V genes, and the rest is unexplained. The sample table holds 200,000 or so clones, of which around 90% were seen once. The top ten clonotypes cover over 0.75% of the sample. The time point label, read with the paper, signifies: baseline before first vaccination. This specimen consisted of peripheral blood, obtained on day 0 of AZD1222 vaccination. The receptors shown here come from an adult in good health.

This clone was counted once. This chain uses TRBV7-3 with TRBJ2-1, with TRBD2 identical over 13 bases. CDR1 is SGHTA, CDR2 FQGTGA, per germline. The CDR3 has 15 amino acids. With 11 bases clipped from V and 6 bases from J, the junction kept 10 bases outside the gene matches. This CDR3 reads CASQLAGGPTNEQFF. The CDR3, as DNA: TGTGCCTCGCAACTAGCGGGGGGGCCCACCAATGAGCAGTTCTTC.

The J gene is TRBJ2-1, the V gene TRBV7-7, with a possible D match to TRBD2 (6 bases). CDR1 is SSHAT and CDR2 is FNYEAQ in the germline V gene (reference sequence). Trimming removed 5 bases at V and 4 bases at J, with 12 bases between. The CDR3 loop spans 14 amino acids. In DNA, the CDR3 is TGTGCCAGCAGCCGCGGGACCCTGTACAATGAGCAGTTCTTC. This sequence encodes CASSRGTLYNEQFF.

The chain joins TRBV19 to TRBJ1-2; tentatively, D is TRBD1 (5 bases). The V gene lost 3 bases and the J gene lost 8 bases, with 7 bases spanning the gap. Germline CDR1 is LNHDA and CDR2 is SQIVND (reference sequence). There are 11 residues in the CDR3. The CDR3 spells CASSIGDGYTF. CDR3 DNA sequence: TGTGCCAGTAGTATTGGGGACGGCTACACCTTC.

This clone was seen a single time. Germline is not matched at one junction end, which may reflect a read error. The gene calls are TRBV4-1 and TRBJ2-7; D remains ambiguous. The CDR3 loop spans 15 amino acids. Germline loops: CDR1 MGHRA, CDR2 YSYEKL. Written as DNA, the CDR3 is TGCGCCAGCAGCCAAGATCGCACGTCCCACCTCCACCCGAACTTC. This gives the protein CASSQDRTSHLHPNF.

The CDR3 DNA reads TGTGCCAGCAAAGGGAGCTCCTATAATTCACCCCTCCACTTT. This gives the protein CASKGSSYNSPLHF. The chain carries TRBV14 and TRBJ1-6; D is undetermined. The CDR3 extends over 14 amino acids. The V end was cut by 7 bases, the J end by 0 bases, with 7 bases between. The V gene's germline CDR1 is SGHDN and CDR2 FVKESK.

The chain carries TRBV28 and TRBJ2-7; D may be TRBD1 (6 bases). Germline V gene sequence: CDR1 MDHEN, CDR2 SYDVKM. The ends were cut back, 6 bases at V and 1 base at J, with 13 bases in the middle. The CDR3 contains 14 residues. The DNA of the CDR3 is TGTGCCAGCAGCTTACCCGGGACATCCTACGAGCAGTACTTC. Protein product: CASSLPGTSYEQYF.

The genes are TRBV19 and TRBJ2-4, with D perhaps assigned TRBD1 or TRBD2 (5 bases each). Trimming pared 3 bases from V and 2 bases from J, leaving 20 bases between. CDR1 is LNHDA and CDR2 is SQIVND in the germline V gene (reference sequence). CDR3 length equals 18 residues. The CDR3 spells CASSILTGPPNPKNIQYF. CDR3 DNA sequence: TGTGCCAGTAGTATTTTGACGGGACCTCCAAACCCCAAAAACATTCAGTACTTC.

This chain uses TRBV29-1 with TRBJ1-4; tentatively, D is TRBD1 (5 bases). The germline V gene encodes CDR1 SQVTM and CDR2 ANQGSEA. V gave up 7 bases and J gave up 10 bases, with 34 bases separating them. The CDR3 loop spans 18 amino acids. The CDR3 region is CSAGDGRTGGKLIGKLFF. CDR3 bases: TGCAGCGCCGGGGACGGTAGGACCGGGGGAAAGCTAATCGGAAAACTGTTTTTT.

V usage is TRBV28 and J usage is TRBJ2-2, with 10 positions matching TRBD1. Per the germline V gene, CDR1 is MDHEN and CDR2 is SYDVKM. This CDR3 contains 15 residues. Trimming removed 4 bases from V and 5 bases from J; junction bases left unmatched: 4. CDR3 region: CASSSGTGVTGELFF. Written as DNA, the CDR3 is TGTGCCAGCAGTTCCGGGACAGGGGTAACCGGGGAGCTGTTTTTT.

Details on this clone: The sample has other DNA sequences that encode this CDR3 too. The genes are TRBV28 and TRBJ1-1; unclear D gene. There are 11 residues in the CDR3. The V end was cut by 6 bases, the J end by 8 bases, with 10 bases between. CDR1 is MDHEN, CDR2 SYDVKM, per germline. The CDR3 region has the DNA TGTGCCAGCAGAGGACGGCCGGAAGCTTTCTTT. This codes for CASRGRPEAFF.

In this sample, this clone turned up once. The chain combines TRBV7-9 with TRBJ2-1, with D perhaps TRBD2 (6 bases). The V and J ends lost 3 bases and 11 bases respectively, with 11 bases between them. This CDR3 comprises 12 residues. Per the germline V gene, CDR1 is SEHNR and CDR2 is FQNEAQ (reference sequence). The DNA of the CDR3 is TGTGCCAGCAGCTTGGGCGGGAACAAGCAGTTCTTC. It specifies CASSLGGNKQFF.

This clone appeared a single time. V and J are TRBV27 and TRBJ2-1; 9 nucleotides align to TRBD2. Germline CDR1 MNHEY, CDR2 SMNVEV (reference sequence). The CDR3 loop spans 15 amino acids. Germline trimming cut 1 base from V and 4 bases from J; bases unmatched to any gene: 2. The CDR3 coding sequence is TGTGCCAGCAGTTTATGGAGCGGGAGGTACAATGAGCAGTTCTTC. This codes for CASSLWSGRYNEQFF.

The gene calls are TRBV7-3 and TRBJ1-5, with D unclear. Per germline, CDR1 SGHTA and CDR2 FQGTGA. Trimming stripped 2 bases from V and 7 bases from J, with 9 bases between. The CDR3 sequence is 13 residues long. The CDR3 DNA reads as TGTGCCAGCAGCTTAGGGGTTACCCAGCCCCAGCATTTT. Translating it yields CASSLGVTQPQHF.

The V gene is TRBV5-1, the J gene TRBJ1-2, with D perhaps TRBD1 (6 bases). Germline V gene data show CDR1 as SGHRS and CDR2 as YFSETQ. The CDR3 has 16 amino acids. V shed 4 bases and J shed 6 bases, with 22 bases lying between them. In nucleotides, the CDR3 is TGCGCCAGCAGCCCCACCGTGGGCAGGGGAAAGGATGGCTACACCTTC. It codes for CASSPTVGRGKDGYTF.

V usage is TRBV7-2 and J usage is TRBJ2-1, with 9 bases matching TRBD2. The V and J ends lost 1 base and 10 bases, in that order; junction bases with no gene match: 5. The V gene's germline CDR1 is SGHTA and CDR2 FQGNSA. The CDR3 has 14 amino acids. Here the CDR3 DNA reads TGTGCCAGCAGCTTAGGGCTAGCGGGGATAGAGCAGTTCTTC. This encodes CASSLGLAGIEQFF.

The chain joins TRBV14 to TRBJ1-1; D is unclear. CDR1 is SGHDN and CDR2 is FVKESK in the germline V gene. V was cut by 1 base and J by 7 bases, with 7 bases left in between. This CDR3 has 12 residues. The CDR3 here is CASSQVNGEAFF. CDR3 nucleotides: TGTGCCAGCAGCCAAGTGAATGGTGAAGCTTTCTTT.

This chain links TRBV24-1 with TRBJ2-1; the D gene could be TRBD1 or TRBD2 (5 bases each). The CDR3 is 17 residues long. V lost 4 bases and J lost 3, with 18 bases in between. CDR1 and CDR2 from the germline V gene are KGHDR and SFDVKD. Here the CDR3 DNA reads TGTGCCACCAGTGACCCAGGGACGGATAGGAGCTACAATGAGCAGTTCTTC. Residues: CATSDPGTDRSYNEQFF.

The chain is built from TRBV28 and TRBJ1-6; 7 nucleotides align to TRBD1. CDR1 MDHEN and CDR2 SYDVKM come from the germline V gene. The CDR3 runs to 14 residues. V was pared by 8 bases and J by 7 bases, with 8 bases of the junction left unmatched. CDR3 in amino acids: CASRPGQLNSPLHF. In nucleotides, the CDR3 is TGTGCCAGCCGACCGGGACAGTTGAATTCACCCCTCCACTTT.